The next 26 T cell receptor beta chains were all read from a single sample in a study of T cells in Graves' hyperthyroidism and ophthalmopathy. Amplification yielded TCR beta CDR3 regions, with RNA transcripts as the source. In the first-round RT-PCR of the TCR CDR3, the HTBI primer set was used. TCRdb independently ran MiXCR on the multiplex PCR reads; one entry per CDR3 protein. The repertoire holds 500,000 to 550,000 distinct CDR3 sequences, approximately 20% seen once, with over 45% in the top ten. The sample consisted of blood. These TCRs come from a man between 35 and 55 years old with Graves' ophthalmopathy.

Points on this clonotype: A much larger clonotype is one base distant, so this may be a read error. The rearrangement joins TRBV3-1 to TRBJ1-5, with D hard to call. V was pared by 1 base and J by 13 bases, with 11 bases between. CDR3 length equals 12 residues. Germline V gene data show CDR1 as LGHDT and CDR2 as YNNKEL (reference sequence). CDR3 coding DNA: TGTGCCAGCAGCCAAGTATCCGATACGCAGCATTTT. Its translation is CASSQVSDTQHF.

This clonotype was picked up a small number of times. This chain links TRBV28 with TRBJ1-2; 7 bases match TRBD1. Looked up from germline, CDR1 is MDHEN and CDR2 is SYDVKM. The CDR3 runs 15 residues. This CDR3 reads CRSGGTIDGNYGYTF. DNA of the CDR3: TGTCGCTCAGGGGGGACCATAGACGGTAACTATGGCTACACCTTC.

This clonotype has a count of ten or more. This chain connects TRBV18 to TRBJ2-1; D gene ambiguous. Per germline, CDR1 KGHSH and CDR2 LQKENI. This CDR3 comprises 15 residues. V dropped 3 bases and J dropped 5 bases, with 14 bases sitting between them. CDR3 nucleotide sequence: TGTGCCAGCTCACCTTGGGCAGAAAAGGACAATGAGCAGTTCTTC. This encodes CASSPWAEKDNEQFF.

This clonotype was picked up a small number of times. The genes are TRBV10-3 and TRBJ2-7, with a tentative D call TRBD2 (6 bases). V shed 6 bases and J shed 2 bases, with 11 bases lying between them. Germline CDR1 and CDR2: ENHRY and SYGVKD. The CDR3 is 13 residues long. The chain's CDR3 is CAIRGGPAYEQYF. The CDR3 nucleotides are TGTGCCATCAGAGGAGGGCCCGCCTACGAGCAGTACTTC.

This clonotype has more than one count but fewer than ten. CDR3 loop: CASSQRRGWETQYF. DNA for the CDR3: TGTGCCAGCAGCCAACGGAGGGGTTGGGAGACCCAGTACTTC. This sequence joins TRBV4-2 and TRBJ2-5; a weak D match, TRBD2 (6 bases). V was pared by 2 bases and J by 5 bases, with 12 bases between. The germline V gene encodes CDR1 LGHNA and CDR2 YNFKEQ. This CDR3 spans 14 amino acids.

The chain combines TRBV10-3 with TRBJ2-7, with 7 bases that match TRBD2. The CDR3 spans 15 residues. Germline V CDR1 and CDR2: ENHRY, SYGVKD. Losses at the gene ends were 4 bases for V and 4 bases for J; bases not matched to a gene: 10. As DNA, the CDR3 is TGTGCCATCAGTGGGGGGGGTGACCGGCATTACGAGCAGTACTTC. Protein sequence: CAISGGGDRHYEQYF.

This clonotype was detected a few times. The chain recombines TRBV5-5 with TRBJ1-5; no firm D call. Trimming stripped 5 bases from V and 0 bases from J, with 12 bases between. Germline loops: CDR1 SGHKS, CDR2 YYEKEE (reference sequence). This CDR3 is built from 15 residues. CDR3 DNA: TGTGCCAGCAGTCTAGGACTGTATAGCAATCAGCCCCAGCATTTT. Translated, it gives CASSLGLYSNQPQHF.

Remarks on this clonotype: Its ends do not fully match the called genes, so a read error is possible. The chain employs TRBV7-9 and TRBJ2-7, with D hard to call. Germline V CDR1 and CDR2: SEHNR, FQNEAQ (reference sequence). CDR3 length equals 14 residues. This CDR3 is CASSLASLGSEQCF. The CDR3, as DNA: TGTGCCAGCAGCTTAGCTAGCCTAGGGTCCGAGCAGTGCTTC.

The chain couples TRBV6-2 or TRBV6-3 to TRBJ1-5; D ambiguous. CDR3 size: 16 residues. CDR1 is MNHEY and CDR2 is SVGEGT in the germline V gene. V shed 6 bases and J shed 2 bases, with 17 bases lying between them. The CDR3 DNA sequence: TGTGCCAGCAGGGGGAAAGGAGGGTATGGCAATCAGCCCCAGCATTTT. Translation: CASRGKGGYGNQPQHF.

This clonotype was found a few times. DNA of the CDR3: TGTGCCACCAGTGATACTAGCGGAGGGATAAATACGCAGTATTTT. Amino acids: CATSDTSGGINTQYF. V usage is TRBV24-1 and J usage is TRBJ2-3, with 8 bases matching TRBD2. CDR1 and CDR2 (germline): KGHDR, SFDVKD. The V and J ends lost 3 bases and 7 bases, in that order; junction bases with no gene match: 8. The CDR3 runs to 15 residues.

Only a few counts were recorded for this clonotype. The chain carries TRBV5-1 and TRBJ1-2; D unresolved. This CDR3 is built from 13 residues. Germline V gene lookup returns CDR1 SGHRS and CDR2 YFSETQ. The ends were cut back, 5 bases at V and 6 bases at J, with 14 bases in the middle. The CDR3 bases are TGCGCCAGCAGTATATTTGAAGGGCATGGCTACACCTTC. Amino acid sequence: CASSIFEGHGYTF.

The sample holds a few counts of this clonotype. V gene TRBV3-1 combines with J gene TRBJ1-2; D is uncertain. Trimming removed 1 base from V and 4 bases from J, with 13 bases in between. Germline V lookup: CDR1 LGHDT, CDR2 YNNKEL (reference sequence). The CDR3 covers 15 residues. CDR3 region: CASSQVEGAGYGYTF. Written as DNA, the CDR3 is TGTGCCAGCAGCCAAGTGGAGGGAGCGGGCTATGGCTACACCTTC.

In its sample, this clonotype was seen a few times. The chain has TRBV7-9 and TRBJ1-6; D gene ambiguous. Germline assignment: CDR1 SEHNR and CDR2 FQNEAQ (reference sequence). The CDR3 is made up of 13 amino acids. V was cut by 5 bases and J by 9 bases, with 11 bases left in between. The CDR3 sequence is CASSTEGGSPLHF. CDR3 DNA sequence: TGTGCCAGCAGCACCGAGGGAGGTTCACCCCTCCACTTT.

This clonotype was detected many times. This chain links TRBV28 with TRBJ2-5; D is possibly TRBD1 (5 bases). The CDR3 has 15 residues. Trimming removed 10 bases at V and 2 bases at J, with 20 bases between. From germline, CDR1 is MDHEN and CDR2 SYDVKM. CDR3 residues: CAIKPGQGYQETQYF. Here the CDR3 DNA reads TGTGCCATCAAACCCGGGCAGGGCTATCAAGAGACCCAGTACTTC.

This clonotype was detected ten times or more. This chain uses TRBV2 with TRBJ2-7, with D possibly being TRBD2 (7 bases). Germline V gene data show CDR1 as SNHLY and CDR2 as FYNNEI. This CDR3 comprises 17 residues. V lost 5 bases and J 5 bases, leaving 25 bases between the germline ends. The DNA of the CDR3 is TGTGCCAGCAGTAGGAGGGGGGGAGCGGGGTCGGGCGACGAGCAGTACTTC. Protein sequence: CASSRRGGAGSGDEQYF.

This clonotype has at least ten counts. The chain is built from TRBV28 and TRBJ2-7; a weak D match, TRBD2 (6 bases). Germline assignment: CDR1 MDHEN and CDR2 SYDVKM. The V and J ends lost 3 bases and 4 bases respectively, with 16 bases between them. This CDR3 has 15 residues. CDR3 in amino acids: CASSFGGFVIYEQYF. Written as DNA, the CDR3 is TGTGCCAGCAGTTTTGGGGGGTTTGTCATTTACGAGCAGTACTTC.

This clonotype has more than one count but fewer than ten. CDR3 sequence: CSARGTSGGHSYNEQFF. The DNA for the CDR3 is TGCAGTGCTAGAGGGACTAGCGGGGGGCACTCCTACAATGAGCAGTTCTTC. The rearrangement joins TRBV20-1 to TRBJ2-1, with TRBD2 matching over 14 bases. V dropped 1 base and J dropped 0; count of bases not matched to a gene: 2. Germline V lookup: CDR1 DFQATT, CDR2 SNEGSKA (reference sequence). The length of the CDR3 is 17 residues.

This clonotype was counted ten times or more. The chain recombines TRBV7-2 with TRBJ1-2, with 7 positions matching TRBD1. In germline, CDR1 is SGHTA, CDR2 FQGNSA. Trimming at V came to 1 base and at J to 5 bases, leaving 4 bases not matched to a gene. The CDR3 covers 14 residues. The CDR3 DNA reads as TGTGCCAGCAGCTTAGAGGAGGGGGCTTATGGCTACACCTTC. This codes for CASSLEEGAYGYTF.

Here the CDR3 reads CASGQMGNEKLFF. The CDR3 nucleotides read TGTGCCAGCGGGCAAATGGGAAATGAAAAACTGTTTTTT. The genes are TRBV6-1 and TRBJ1-4; D remains unclear. Looked up from germline, CDR1 is MNHNS and CDR2 is SASEGT. This CDR3 region has 13 residues. The V and J ends lost 8 bases and 5 bases respectively, with 12 bases between them.

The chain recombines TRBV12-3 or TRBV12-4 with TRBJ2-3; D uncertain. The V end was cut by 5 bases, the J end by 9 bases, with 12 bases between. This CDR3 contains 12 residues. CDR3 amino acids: CASSPPKVTQYF. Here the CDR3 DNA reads TGTGCCAGCAGTCCCCCAAAGGTAACGCAGTATTTT.

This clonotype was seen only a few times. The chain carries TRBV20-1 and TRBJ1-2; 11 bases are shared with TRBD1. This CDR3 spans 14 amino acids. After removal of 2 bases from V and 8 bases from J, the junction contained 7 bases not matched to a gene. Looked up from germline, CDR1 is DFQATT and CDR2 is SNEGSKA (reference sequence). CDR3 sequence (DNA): TGCAGTGCTAGAAGGCCGGGACAGGGGGGCGGCTACACCTTC. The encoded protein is CSARRPGQGGGYTF.

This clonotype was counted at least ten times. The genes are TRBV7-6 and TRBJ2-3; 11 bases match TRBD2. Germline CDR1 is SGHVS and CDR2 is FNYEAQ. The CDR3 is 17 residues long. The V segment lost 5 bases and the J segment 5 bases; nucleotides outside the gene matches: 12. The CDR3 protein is CASSPLASGRSGDTQYF. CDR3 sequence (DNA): TGTGCCAGCAGCCCCCTGGCTAGCGGGAGGTCTGGAGATACGCAGTATTTT.

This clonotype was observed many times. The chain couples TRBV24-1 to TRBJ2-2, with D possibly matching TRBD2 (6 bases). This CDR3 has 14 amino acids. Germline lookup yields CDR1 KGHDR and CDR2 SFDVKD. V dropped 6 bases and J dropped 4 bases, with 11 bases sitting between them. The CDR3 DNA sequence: TGTGCCACCAGTCGCGGAGGGAGCACCGGGGAGCTGTTTTTT. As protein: CATSRGGSTGELFF.

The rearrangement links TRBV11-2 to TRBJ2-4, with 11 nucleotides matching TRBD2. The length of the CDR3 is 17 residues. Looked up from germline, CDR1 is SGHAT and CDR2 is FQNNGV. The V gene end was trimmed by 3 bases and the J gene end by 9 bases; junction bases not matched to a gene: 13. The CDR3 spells CASSLDLAGGAGVIQYF. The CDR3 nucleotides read TGTGCCAGCAGCTTGGACTTAGCGGGAGGGGCCGGGGTCATTCAGTACTTC.

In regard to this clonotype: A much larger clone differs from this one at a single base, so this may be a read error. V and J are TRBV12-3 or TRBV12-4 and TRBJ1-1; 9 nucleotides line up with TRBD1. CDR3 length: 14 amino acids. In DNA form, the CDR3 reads TGTGCCAACAGTGGGACAGGGAGGAACACTGAAGCTTTCTTT. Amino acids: CANSGTGRNTEAFF.

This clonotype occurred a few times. CDR3 in amino acids: CATYHTGGEQFF. CDR3 in DNA: TGTGCCACTTACCACACAGGAGGTGAGCAGTTCTTC. V and J are TRBV24-1 and TRBJ2-1, with D perhaps TRBD1 or TRBD2 (5 bases each). Per germline, CDR1 KGHDR and CDR2 SFDVKD. V dropped 10 bases and J dropped 9 bases, with 15 bases sitting between them. CDR3 length equals 12 residues.